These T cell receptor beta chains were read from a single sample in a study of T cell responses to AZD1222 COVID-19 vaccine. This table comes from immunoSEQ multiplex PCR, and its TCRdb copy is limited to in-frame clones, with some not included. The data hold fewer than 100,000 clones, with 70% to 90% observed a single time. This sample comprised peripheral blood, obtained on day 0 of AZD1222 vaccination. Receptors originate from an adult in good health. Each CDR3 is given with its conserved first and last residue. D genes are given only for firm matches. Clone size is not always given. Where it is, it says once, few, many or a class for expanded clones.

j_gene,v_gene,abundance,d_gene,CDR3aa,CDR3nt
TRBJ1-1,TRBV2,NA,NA,CASSELGTTEAFF,TGTGCCAGCAGTGAGTTGGGGACCACTGAAGCTTTCTTT
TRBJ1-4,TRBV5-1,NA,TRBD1,CASSVQGTNEKLFF,TGCGCCAGCAGCGTACAGGGGACTAATGAAAAACTGTTTTTT
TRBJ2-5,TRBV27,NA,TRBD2,CASTPRGGLAGQETQYF,TGTGCCAGCACTCCAAGGGGGGGACTAGCGGGACAAGAGACCCAGTACTTC
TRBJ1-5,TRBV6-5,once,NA,CASTLGANNQPQHF,TGTGCCAGCACCCTCGGAGCGAATAATCAGCCCCAGCATTTT
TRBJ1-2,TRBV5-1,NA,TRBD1,CASSRTGGEVDGYTF,TGCGCCAGCAGCCGCACAGGGGGCGAGGTGGATGGCTACACCTTC
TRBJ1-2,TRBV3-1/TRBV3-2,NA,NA,CASSQNRANGYTF,TGTGCCAGCAGCCAAAACAGGGCAAATGGCTACACCTTC
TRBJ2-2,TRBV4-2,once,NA,CASSQDRATELFF,TGTGCCAGCAGCCAAGATCGAGCGACTGAGCTGTTTTTT
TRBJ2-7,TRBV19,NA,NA,CASSSRGSGSYEQYF,TGTGCCAGTAGTTCCCGCGGGTCAGGGTCCTACGAGCAGTACTTC
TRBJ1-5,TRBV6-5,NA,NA,CASSLDLYQPQHF,TGTGCCAGCAGTCTGGACCTATATCAGCCCCAGCATTTT
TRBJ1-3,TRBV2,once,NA,CASSEQGILSGNTIYF,TGTGCCAGCAGCGAACAGGGAATTCTTTCTGGAAACACCATATATTTT
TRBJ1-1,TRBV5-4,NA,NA,CASSLASGRANTEAFF,TGTGCCAGCAGCTTGGCCTCTGGGCGGGCGAACACTGAAGCTTTCTTT
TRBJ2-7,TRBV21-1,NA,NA,CASSNANSYEQYF,TGTGCCAGCAGCAACGCCAATTCCTACGAGCAGTACTTC
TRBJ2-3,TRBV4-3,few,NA,CASSQAANTDTQYF,TGCGCCAGCAGCCAAGCAGCTAACACAGATACGCAGTATTTT
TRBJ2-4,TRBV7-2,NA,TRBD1,CASSPDRGNIQYF,TGTGCCAGCAGTCCGGACAGGGGAAACATTCAGTACTTC
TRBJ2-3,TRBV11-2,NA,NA,CASSTGRGLGTDTQYF,TGTGCCAGCAGCACAGGGCGGGGTTTGGGCACAGATACGCAGTATTTT
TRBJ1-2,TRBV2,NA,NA,CASSEGQRDGYTF,TGTGCCAGCAGTGAGGGGCAGAGGGATGGCTACACCTTC
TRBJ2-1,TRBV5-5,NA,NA,CASSLAVTSSYNEQFF,TGTGCCAGCAGCTTGGCGGTGACTAGCTCCTACAATGAGCAGTTCTTC
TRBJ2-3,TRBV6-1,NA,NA,CASSEALGDWMYF,TGTGCCAGCAGTGAAGCATTGGGGGATTGGATGTATTTT
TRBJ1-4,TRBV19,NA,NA,CASSITGIPTNEKLFF,TGTGCCAGTAGTATTACAGGGATTCCAACTAATGAAAAACTGTTTTTT
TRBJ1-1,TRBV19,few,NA,CASTSEQGLGEAFF,TGTGCCAGTACCTCCGAGCAGGGGTTAGGTGAAGCTTTCTTT
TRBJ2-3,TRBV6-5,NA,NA,CASSRAQGRDTQYF,TGTGCCAGCAGTAGAGCTCAGGGGAGGGATACGCAGTATTTT
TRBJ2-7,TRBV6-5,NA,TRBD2,CASGTSGPYEQYF,TGTGCCAGCGGTACTAGCGGCCCCTACGAGCAGTACTTC
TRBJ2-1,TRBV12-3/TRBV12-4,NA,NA,CASSLERYNEQFF,TGTGCCAGCAGTTTAGAAAGATACAATGAGCAGTTCTTC
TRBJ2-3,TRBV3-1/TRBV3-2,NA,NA,CASSQGGFTDTQYF,TGTGCCAGCAGCCAAGGAGGGTTCACAGATACGCAGTATTTT
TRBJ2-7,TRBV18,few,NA,CASSLGPTSEQYF,TGTGCCAGCTCACTCGGACCAACGAGCGAGCAGTACTTC
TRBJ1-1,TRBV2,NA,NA,CASKLREGNKYAFF,TGTGCCAGCAAACTAAGGGAGGGTAACAAATACGCTTTCTTT
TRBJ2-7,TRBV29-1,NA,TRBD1,CSVERQGTYEQYF,TGCAGCGTTGAGCGACAGGGGACCTACGAGCAGTACTTC
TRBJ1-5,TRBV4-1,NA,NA,CASSQGTGNQPQHF,TGCGCCAGCAGCCAAGGGACAGGCAATCAGCCCCAGCATTTT
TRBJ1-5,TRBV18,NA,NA,CASSSGAGANQPQHF,TGTGCCAGCTCATCAGGAGCGGGTGCCAATCAGCCCCAGCATTTT
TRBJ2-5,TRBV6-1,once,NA,CASSEAYGSSQGETQYF,TGTGCCAGCAGTGAAGCATACGGGAGCAGCCAAGGGGAGACCCAGTACTTC
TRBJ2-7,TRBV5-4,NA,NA,CASRNRDDYEQYF,TGTGCCAGCAGAAACCGGGATGACTACGAGCAGTACTTC
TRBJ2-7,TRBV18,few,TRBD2,CASSPFSGIGSYEQYF,TGTGCCAGCTCACCATTTAGCGGGATTGGGTCCTACGAGCAGTACTTC
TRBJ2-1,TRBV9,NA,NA,CASSVGAGPVYNEQFF,TGTGCCAGCAGCGTAGGAGCGGGCCCGGTCTACAATGAGCAGTTCTTC
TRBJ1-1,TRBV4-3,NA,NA,CASSRFWDNLEGGTEAFF,TGCGCCAGCAGCCGGTTCTGGGACAACCTCGAAGGGGGGACTGAAGCTTTCTTT
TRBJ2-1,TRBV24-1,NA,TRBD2,CATSDLALAGSREQFF,TGTGCCACCAGTGATTTGGCCCTAGCGGGATCGAGAGAGCAGTTCTTC
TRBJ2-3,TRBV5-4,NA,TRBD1,CASSWTGTEKTDTQYF,TGTGCCAGCAGCTGGACCGGGACAGAAAAAACAGATACGCAGTATTTT
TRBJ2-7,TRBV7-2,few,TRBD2,CASSLEGAGGTYEQYF,TGTGCCAGCAGCTTAGAAGGGGCGGGAGGCACTTACGAGCAGTACTTC
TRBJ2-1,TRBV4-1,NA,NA,CASSQGTSADEQFF,TGCGCCAGCAGCCAAGGAACTAGTGCGGATGAGCAGTTCTTC
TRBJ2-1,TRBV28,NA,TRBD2,CASSFGTTLNEQFF,TGTGCCAGCAGTTTCGGGACTACTCTCAATGAGCAGTTCTTC
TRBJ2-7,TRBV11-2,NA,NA,CASSPIGGGLYEQYF,TGTGCCAGCAGCCCCATTGGCGGGGGCCTTTACGAGCAGTACTTC
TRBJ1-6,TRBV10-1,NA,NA,CASSMRRPRRVSPLHF,TGCGCCAGCAGCATGCGAAGGCCCAGACGTGTTTCACCCCTCCACTTT
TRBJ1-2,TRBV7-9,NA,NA,CASSYWSYGYTF,TGTGCCAGCAGCTATTGGAGCTATGGCTACACCTTC
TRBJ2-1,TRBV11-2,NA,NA,CASSQAGDGAMDSDEQFF,TGTGCCAGCAGCCAAGCCGGAGACGGGGCCATGGACTCCGATGAGCAGTTCTTC
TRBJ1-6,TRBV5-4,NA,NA,CASSLGPPRGDSPLHF,TGTGCCAGCAGCTTGGGACCCCCCAGGGGAGATTCACCCCTCCACTTT
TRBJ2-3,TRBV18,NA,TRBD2,CASSPPLAGGADTQYF,TGTGCCAGCTCACCCCCCCTAGCGGGAGGGGCAGATACGCAGTATTTT
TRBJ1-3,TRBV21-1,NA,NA,CASSKSPGSSGNTIYF,TGTGCCAGCAGCAAATCTCCAGGGAGCTCTGGAAACACCATATATTTT
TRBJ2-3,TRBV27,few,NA,CASRRAGTGDTQYF,TGTGCCAGCAGAAGGGCGGGGACGGGAGATACGCAGTATTTT
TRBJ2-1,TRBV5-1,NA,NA,CASSLIPDTPYNEQFF,TGCGCCAGCAGCTTGATCCCGGACACTCCTTACAATGAGCAGTTCTTC
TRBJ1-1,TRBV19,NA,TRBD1,CASSLLPGQGNTEAFF,TGTGCCAGTAGTCTCTTGCCGGGACAGGGGAACACTGAAGCTTTCTTT
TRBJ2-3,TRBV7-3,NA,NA,CASSSDSGTQYF,TGTGCCAGCAGCTCGGACTCGGGTACGCAGTATTTT
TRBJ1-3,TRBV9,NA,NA,CASSVNSGDGNTIYF,TGTGCCAGCAGCGTCAATAGTGGCGATGGAAACACCATATATTTT
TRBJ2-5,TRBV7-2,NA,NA,CASSPSAGAFQETQYF,TGTGCCAGCAGCCCCTCTGCGGGGGCGTTCCAAGAGACCCAGTACTTC
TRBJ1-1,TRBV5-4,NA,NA,CASSLEMNTEAFF,TGTGCCAGCAGCTTGGAAATGAACACTGAAGCTTTCTTT
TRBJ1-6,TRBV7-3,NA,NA,CASSVTGRNSPLHF,TGTGCCAGCAGCGTTACAGGAAGGAATTCACCCCTCCACTTT
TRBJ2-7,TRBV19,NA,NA,CASSAPPGRVTYEQYF,TGTGCCAGTAGTGCCCCCCCCGGCAGGGTGACCTACGAGCAGTACTTC